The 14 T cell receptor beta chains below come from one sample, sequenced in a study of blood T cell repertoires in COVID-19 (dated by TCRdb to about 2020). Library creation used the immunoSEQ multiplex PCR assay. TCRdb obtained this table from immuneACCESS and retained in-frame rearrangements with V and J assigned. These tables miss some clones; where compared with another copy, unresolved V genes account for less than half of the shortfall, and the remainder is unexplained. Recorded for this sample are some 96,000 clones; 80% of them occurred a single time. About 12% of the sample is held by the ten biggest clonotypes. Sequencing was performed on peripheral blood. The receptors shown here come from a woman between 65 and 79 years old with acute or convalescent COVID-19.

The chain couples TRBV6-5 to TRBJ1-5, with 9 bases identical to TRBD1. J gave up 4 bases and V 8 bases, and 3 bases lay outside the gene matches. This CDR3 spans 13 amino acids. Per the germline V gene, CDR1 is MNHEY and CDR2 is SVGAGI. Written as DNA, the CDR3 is TGTGCCAGCTGGGACAGGGTTAATCAGCCCCAGCATTTT. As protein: CASWDRVNQPQHF.

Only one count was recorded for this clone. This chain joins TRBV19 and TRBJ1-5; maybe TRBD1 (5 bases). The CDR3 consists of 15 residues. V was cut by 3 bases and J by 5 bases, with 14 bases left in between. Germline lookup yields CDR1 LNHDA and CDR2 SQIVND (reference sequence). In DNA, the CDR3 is TGTGCCAGTAGTATTTCGGGGGGAGGGCATCAGCCCCAGCATTTT. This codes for CASSISGGGHQPQHF.

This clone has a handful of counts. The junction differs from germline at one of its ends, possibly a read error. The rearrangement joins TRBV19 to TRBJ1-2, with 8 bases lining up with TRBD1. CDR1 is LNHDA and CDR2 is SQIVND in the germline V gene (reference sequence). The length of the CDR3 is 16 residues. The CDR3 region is CASSVENGQGHYGYTF. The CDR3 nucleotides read TGTGCCAGTAGTGTAGAGAACGGACAGGGCCACTATGGCTACACCTTC. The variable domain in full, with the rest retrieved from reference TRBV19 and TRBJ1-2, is DGGITQSPKYLFRKEGQNVTLSCEQNLNHDAMYWYRQDPGQGLRLIYYSQIVNDFQKGDIAEGYSVSREKKESFPLTVTSAQKNPTAFYLCASSVENGQGHYGYTFGSGTRLTVV.

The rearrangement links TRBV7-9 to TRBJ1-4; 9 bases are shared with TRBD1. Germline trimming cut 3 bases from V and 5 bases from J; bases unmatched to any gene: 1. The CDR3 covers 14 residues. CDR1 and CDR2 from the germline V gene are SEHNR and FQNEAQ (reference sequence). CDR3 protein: CASSLGQGNEKLFF. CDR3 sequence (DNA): TGTGCCAGCAGCTTGGGACAGGGAAATGAAAAACTGTTTTTT.

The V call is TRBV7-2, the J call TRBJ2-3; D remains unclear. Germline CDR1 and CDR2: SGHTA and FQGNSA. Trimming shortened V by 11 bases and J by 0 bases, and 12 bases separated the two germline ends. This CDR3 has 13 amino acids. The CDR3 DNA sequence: TGTGCCGAGCGATTAGCTAGCACAGATACGCAGTATTTT. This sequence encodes CAERLASTDTQYF.

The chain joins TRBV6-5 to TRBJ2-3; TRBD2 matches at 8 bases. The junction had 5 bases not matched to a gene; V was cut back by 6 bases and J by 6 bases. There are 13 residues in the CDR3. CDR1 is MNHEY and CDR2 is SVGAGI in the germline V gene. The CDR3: CASRLAVTDTQYF. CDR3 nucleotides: TGTGCCAGCAGACTAGCGGTTACTGATACGCAGTATTTT.

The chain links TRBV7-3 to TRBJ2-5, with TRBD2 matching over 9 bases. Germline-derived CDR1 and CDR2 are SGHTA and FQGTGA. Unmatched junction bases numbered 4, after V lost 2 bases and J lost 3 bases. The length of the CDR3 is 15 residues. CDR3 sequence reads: CASSLGTSLEETQYF. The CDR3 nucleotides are TGTGCCAGCAGCTTAGGGACTAGCTTAGAAGAGACCCAGTACTTC.

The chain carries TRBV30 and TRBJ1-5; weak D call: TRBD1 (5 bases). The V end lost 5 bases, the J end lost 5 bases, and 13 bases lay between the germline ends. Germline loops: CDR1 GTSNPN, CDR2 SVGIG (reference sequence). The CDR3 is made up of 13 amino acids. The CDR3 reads CAWSQGLDQPQHF. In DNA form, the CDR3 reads TGTGCCTGGTCCCAGGGTCTCGATCAGCCCCAGCATTTT.

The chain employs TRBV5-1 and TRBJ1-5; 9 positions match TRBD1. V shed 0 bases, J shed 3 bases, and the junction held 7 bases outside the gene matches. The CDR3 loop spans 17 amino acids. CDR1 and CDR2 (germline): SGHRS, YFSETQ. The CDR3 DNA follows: TGCGCCAGCAGCTTGGGGGGACAGGGAGGAGCCAATCAGCCCCAGCATTTT. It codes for CASSLGGQGGANQPQHF.

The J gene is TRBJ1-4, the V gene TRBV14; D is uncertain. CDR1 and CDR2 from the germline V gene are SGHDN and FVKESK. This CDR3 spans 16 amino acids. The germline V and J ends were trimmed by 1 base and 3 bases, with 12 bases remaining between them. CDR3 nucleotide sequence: TGTGCCAGCAGCCAAGCGATAGGCGGCTCTAATGAAAAACTGTTTTTT. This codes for CASSQAIGGSNEKLFF.

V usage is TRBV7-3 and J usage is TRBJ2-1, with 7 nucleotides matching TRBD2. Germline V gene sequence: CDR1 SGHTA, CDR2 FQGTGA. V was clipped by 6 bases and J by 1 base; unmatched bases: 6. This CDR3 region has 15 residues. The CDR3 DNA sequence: TGTGCCAGCAGAGAGGGAGGGGCGTCCTACAATGAGCAGTTCTTC. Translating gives CASREGGASYNEQFF.

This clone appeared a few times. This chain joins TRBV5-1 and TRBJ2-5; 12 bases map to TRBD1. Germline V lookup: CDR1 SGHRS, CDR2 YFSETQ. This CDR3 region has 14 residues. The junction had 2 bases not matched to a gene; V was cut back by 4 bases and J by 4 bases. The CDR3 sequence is CASSGGQGAETQYF. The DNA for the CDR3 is TGCGCCAGCAGCGGGGGACAGGGGGCAGAGACCCAGTACTTC.

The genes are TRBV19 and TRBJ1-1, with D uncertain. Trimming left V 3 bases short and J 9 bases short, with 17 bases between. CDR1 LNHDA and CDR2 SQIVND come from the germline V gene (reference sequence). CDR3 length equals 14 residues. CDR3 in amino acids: CASSIGGGEVKAFF. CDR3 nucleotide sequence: TGTGCCAGTAGTATTGGCGGTGGGGAGGTGAAAGCTTTCTTT.

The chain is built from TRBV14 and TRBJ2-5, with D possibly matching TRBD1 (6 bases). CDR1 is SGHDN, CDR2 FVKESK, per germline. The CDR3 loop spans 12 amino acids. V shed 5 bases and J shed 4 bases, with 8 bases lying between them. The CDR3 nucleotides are TGTGCCAGCAGCTCGGACAGAGAGACCCAGTACTTC. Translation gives CASSSDRETQYF.